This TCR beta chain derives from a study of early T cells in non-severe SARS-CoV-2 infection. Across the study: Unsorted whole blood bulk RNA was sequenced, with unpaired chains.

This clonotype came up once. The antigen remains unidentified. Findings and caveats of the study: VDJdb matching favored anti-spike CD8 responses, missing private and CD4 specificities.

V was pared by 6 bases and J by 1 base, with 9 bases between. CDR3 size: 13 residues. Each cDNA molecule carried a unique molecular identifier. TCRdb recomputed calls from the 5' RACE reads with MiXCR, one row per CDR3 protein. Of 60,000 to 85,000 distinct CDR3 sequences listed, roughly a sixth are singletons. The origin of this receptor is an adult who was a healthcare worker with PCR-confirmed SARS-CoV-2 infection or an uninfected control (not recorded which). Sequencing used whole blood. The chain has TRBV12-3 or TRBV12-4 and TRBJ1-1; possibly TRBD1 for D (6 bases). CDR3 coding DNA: TGTGCCAGCAGAAACAGGGAGAACACTGAAGCTTTCTTT. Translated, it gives CASRNRENTEAFF.